This TCR beta chain emerged from a study of T cell responses to AZD1222 COVID-19 vaccine. The study's findings and limits: Repertoires were obtained only post-peak T cell response. Baseline seropositivity occurred in only a handful of AZD1222 recipients.

The CDR3 extends over 13 amino acids. V was shortened by 3 bases and J by 10 bases, with 18 bases between the two germline ends. The germline CDR1 and CDR2 sequences are GTSNPN and SVGIG (reference sequence). The table came from immunoSEQ multiplex PCR; TCRdb's copy has only in-frame clones and leaves some out. The sample consists of 120,000 to 150,000 clones, more than 80% of them appearing once. Remarks on this clone: Its antigen remains unidentified.

The clonotype comes from an adult in good health. The chain couples TRBV30 to TRBJ1-2; D gene unclear. The source was peripheral blood, collected on day 0 of MenACWY control vaccination. The CDR3 region has the DNA TGTGCCTGGAGCCCGCCCCGTCGGGTCCCCTACACCTTC. This gives the protein CAWSPPRRVPYTF.